Sequencing of this T cell receptor (beta chain) was carried out in a study of blood T cell repertoires in COVID-19. The CDR3 has 15 amino acids. Germline V lookup: CDR1 SGDLS, CDR2 YYNGEE. V lost 0 bases to trimming and J lost 2 bases, with 9 bases between them. Sequencing was performed with immunoSEQ multiplex PCR; in TCRdb, only in-frame clones are kept and a portion is missing. The table shows approximately 290,000 clones, with roughly 90% occurring only once. The specimen was PBMCs or T cells enriched from blood (not recorded which). The TCR was taken from a woman between 25 and 40 years old who had recovered from COVID-19. This rearrangement joins TRBV9 to TRBJ1-5; D unresolved. For the CDR3, the DNA is TGTGCCAGCAGCGTAGGGGTCCTAGGCAATCAGCCCCAGCATTTT. Its translation: CASSVGVLGNQPQHF.